Below are 14 T cell receptor beta chains sequenced from a single sample in a study of T cells in tuberculosis. Generated by immunoSEQ multiplex PCR, the TCRdb table keeps only in-frame clones and is missing some. The sample consists of about 37,000 clones, around 93% of them appearing once. Sequencing used PBMCs. The receptors shown here come from a donor aged 10-29 years with latent tuberculosis or without tuberculosis infection. Some clones in this sample may be carry-over from other donors' samples.

The rearrangement uses TRBV10-1 and TRBJ2-1; TRBD2 matches at 14 bases. CDR3 length: 15 amino acids. The V segment lost 2 bases and the J segment 8 bases; nucleotides outside the gene matches: 2. Germline V gives CDR1 WNHNN, CDR2 SYGVQD (reference sequence). CDR3 bases: TGCGCCAGCAGTGAGGGACTAGCGGGGGGCTATGAGCAGTTCTTC. It codes for CASSEGLAGGYEQFF.

The rearrangement joins TRBV6-5 to TRBJ1-1; D is unresolved. CDR1 and CDR2 from the germline V gene are MNHEY and SVGAGI. The CDR3 loop spans 13 amino acids. With 6 bases removed from V and 0 bases from J, the gap between germline ends came to 8 bases. This CDR3 is CASRSPMNTEAFF. The CDR3 nucleotides read TGTGCCAGCAGGAGTCCAATGAACACTGAAGCTTTCTTT.

The chain recombines TRBV10-2 with TRBJ2-2; TRBD2 agrees at 7 bases. Germline V gene lookup returns CDR1 WSHSY and CDR2 SAAADI. The CDR3 loop spans 15 amino acids. J gave up 0 bases and V 7 bases, and 5 bases lay outside the gene matches. This CDR3 reads CASKWGGSNTGELFF. CDR3 nucleotide sequence: TGCGCCAGCAAGTGGGGGGGTTCGAACACCGGGGAGCTGTTTTTT.

The J gene is TRBJ1-2, the V gene TRBV4-1, with D perhaps matching TRBD1 (6 bases). The CDR3 length is 15 residues. Per the germline V gene, CDR1 is MGHRA and CDR2 is YSYEKL. V was clipped by 2 bases and J by 4 bases, with 14 bases between them. The CDR3 sequence is CASSQTGSIRYGYTF. The CDR3 DNA is TGCGCCAGCAGCCAAACAGGGTCCATACGCTATGGCTACACCTTC.

The J gene is TRBJ2-5, the V gene TRBV5-6; D is unclear. The V end was cut by 0 bases, the J end by 9 bases, with 18 bases between. This CDR3 comprises 15 residues. Germline-derived CDR1 and CDR2 are SGHDT and YYEEEE. As DNA, the CDR3 is TGTGCCAGCAGCTTGGGTGGTAACGACTGGAGAGCCCAGTACTTC. It encodes CASSLGGNDWRAQYF. Full variable domain (missing parts from reference TRBV5-6 and TRBJ2-5): DAGVTQSPTHLIKTRGQQVTLRCSPKSGHDTVSWYQQALGQGPQFIFQYYEEEERQRGNFPDRFSGHQFPNYSSELNVNALLLGDSALYLCASSLGGNDWRAQYFGPGTRLLVL.

The rearrangement uses TRBV30 and TRBJ1-4; D is uncertain. There are 11 residues in the CDR3. Germline V gene lookup returns CDR1 GTSNPN and CDR2 SVGIG (reference sequence). The ends were cut back, 2 bases at V and 5 bases at J, with 3 bases in the middle. The CDR3 loop reads CAWSLNEKLFF. The CDR3 nucleotides read TGTGCCTGGAGTTTAAATGAAAAACTGTTTTTT.

V is TRBV2 and J is TRBJ1-2; 10 bases are a match to TRBD1. V was pared by 3 bases and J by 5 bases, with 3 bases of the junction left unmatched. Germline V gene lookup returns CDR1 SNHLY and CDR2 FYNNEI. The CDR3 extends over 14 amino acids. The CDR3 here is CASSDRDRGYGYTF. The CDR3 DNA reads TGTGCCAGCAGTGACCGGGACAGGGGATATGGCTACACCTTC.

The chain carries TRBV19 and TRBJ1-1, with D possibly matching TRBD1 (6 bases). V lost 4 bases, J lost 3 bases, and 9 bases lay in between. The V gene's germline CDR1 is LNHDA and CDR2 SQIVND (reference sequence). The CDR3 has 13 amino acids. The CDR3 spells CASSNGGHTEAFF. The DNA for the CDR3 is TGTGCCAGTAGTAACGGGGGGCACACTGAAGCTTTCTTT.

V is TRBV12-5 and J is TRBJ2-6, with D possibly being TRBD1 (5 bases). Per the germline V gene, CDR1 is LGHNT and CDR2 is FRNRAP. V was shortened by 5 bases and J by 0 bases, with 14 bases between the two germline ends. There are 17 residues in the CDR3. The CDR3 loop reads CASGLPGRASGANVLTF. The CDR3, as DNA: TGTGCTAGTGGTCTCCCCGGCAGGGCCTCTGGGGCCAACGTCCTGACTTTC.

This clone has a single count. The chain carries TRBV7-8 and TRBJ2-4; 8 nucleotides agree with TRBD1. The germline gives CDR1 SGHVS, CDR2 FQNEAQ. This CDR3 contains 14 residues. V was pared by 5 bases and J by 6 bases, with 6 bases of the junction left unmatched. As DNA, the CDR3 is TGTGCCAGCAGCCTTGGACAGGGTCGAAACATTCAGTACTTC. Encoded protein: CASSLGQGRNIQYF.

The J gene is TRBJ1-2, the V gene TRBV14; D remains ambiguous. This CDR3 is 15 amino acids long. Germline CDR1 is SGHDN and CDR2 is FVKESK. V dropped 0 bases and J dropped 2 bases, with 10 bases sitting between them. Here the CDR3 reads CASSQDPRGNYGYTF. The CDR3 DNA reads as TGTGCCAGCAGCCAAGATCCGCGGGGAAACTATGGCTACACCTTC.

J is TRBJ1-1 and V is TRBV29-1; tentatively, D is TRBD1 (5 bases). The CDR3 is 13 residues long. With 3 bases removed from V and 6 bases from J, the gap between germline ends came to 14 bases. Germline V gene data show CDR1 as SQVTM and CDR2 as ANQGSEA. In DNA form, the CDR3 reads TGCAGCGTTGAGGAGATCTGGGGCGCTGAAGCTTTCTTT. This encodes CSVEEIWGAEAFF.

The rearrangement joins TRBV19 to TRBJ2-3; TRBD2 might be the D (6 bases). Trimming left V 4 bases short and J 7 bases short, with 15 bases between. CDR3 length: 14 residues. Germline assignment: CDR1 LNHDA and CDR2 SQIVND (reference sequence). CDR3 nucleotide sequence: TGTGCCAGTAGTACGAGACTAGTTACAAATACGCAGTATTTT. Translated, it gives CASSTRLVTNTQYF.

The genes are TRBV2 and TRBJ2-3; D is perhaps TRBD2 (5 bases). The CDR3 spans 14 residues. The V gene lost 6 bases and the J gene lost 2 bases, with 12 bases spanning the gap. The germline CDR1 and CDR2 sequences are SNHLY and FYNNEI. The CDR3 is CASRLDFNTDTQYF. The CDR3 DNA sequence: TGTGCCAGCAGACTAGACTTCAACACAGATACGCAGTATTTT.